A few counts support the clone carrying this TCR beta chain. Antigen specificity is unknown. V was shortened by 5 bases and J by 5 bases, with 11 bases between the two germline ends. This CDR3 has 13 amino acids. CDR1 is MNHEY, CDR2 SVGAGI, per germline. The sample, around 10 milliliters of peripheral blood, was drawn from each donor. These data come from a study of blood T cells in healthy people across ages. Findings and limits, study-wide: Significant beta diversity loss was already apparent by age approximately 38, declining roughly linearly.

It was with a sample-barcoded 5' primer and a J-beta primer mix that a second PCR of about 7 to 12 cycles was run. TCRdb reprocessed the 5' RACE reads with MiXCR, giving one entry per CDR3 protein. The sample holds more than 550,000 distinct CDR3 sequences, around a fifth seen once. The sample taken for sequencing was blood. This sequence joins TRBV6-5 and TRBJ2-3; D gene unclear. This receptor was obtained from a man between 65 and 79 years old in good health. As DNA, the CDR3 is TGTGCCAGCAGTCGACGGCTGGAAGATACGCAGTATTTT. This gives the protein CASSRRLEDTQYF.